The entry below gives a single T cell receptor beta chain sequence along with its context. Its antigen is as yet unknown. The investigators sampled blood at baseline, at cycle 4 day 1, and at cycle 7 day 1. The data belong to a study of OX40 agonist ivuxolimab in advanced cancers. Study-level findings and limits: Low normalized clonal expansion also occurred in some nonresponding patients.

Germline CDR1 is SGHAT and CDR2 is FQNNGV. The V end was cut by 6 bases, the J end by 3 bases, with 7 bases between. This CDR3 region has 12 residues. Clones were sequenced by immunoSEQ multiplex PCR, and TCRdb holds only the in-frame ones, with some missing. The sample holds about 48,000 clones, 84% seen once. The sequenced sample was CD4+ or CD8+ T cells sorted from blood, obtained in a trial of the OX40 agonist ivuxolimab. The V gene is TRBV11-2, the J gene TRBJ2-3; TRBD2 might be the D (6 bases). This clonotype was obtained from an adult with an advanced solid tumor such as melanoma, head and neck, liver or kidney cancer. The CDR3 DNA reads TGTGCCAGCAGTCGGGGGACAGATACGCAGTATTTT. Residues: CASSRGTDTQYF.